The clone carrying this T cell receptor (beta chain) turned up a few times. Its cognate antigen is unknown. V lost 0 bases to trimming and J lost 11 bases, with 13 bases between them. This CDR3 has 12 residues. Germline values: CDR1 DFQATT, CDR2 SNEGSKA (reference sequence). The data derive from a study of blood T cells in healthy people across ages. Study-wide points: Without sorted subsets, naive and antigen-experienced compartments could not be conclusively compared. Compared with aged donors, long-lived donors showed fewer expanded clones, suggesting selection.

A J-beta primer mix and a sample-barcoded 5' primer were used in a second PCR of roughly 6 to 12 cycles. Every cDNA was tagged by a template-switch adaptor with 12 random nucleotides. MiXCR was run by TCRdb on the 5' RACE reads, yielding one entry per CDR3 protein. This sample has over 1,500,000 distinct CDR3 sequences, with roughly two fifths found just once. Sequences were obtained from blood. The chain combines TRBV20-1 with TRBJ2-5; D tentatively fits TRBD1 or TRBD2 (5 bases each). The sequence derives from a human donor in good health. The CDR3 is CSARDRGGSQYF. The CDR3 nucleotides are TGCAGTGCTAGAGATCGGGGCGGATCGCAGTACTTC.